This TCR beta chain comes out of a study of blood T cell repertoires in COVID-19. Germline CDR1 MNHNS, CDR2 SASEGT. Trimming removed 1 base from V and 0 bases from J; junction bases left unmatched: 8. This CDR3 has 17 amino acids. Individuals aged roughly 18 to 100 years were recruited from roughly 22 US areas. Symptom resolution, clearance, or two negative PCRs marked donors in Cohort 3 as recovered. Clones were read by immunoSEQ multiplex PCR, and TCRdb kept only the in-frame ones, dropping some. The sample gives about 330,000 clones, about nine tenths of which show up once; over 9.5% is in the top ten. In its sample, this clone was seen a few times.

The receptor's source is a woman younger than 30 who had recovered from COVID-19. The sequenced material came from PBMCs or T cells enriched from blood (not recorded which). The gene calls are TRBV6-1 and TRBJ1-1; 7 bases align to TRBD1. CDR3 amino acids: CASSEVEGGQLNTEAFF. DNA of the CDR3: TGTGCCAGCAGTGAAGTTGAGGGGGGACAGTTGAACACTGAAGCTTTCTTT.